The clone carrying this T cell receptor (beta chain) was detected a few times. Its antigen is not known. The ends lost 8 bases at V and 4 bases at J; junction bases unmatched: 5. CDR1 is MNHEY and CDR2 is SVGEGT in the germline V gene. The CDR3 extends over 12 amino acids. The source of the sample is a study of human T cells and chemical hapten exposure. Broader study findings: The study found expanded TCRs formed significantly more large CDR3 similarity clusters than controls. DPC sensitization did not alter TCRs above 1 in 1000 frequency.

Time point indicated: patch test 1, 2 weeks after DPC sensitization. Noted treatment: therapeutic diphenylcyclopropenone sensitization with weekly scalp DPC. Blood sampling preceded each patch test application. TCRdb re-called the RACE reads with MiXCR, one entry per CDR3 protein. This repertoire shows fewer than 400,000 distinct CDR3 sequences, roughly 6.9% found once; its top ten account for 8.4%. This clonotype originated in a woman aged 18-35 years with alopecia areata. Some clones in this sample may be carry-over from other donors' samples. The V call is TRBV6-2 or TRBV6-3, the J call TRBJ2-7; 7 nucleotides match TRBD1. This sample comprised whole blood, obtained in connection with sensitization to the hapten diphenylcyclopropenone (DPC). The chain's CDR3 is CASRDRLYEQYF. The CDR3 nucleotides read TGTGCCAGCCGGGACAGACTTTACGAGCAGTACTTC.